This record covers a single TCR beta chain. The assay was immunoSEQ multiplex PCR, and TCRdb's table has in-frame clones only and misses some. Among 200,000 to 250,000 clones listed, around 88% were seen once. CDR3 length: 17 amino acids. Between the trimmed V and J ends, which lost 7 bases and 0 bases, there was a span of 20 bases. Germline V gene lookup returns CDR1 MDHEN and CDR2 SYDVKM. The data derive from a study of blood T cell repertoires in COVID-19. Study as a whole: The samples span acute and convalescent COVID-19 from the United States, Italy and Spain. In each case, the material was cDNA or gDNA derived from T cells, B-cell-depleted T cells, or PBMCs.

The chain links TRBV28 to TRBJ2-3; maybe TRBD2 (5 bases). This clonotype originated in an elderly man with acute or convalescent COVID-19. Sequenced input: peripheral blood. The CDR3 loop is CASIPPPLQRSTDTQYF. CDR3 in DNA: TGTGCCAGCATTCCCCCCCCTCTCCAGCGGAGCACAGATACGCAGTATTTT.